This T cell receptor (beta chain) was identified in a study of blood T cell repertoires in COVID-19. Study-level background: Sample material is recorded as cDNA or gDNA derived from T cells, B-cell-depleted T cells, or PBMCs.

Only a few counts were recorded for this clone. The authors' processing: Reference gene primer amplification yielded estimated nucleated cell counts. Sequenced by immunoSEQ multiplex PCR; TCRdb stores in-frame clones only, minus some. V, J and clone size are taken as reported in that table, and D and trimming were inferred from the DNA itself. This table has some 7,000 clones, 80% to 90% appearing once. The V gene's germline CDR1 is SNHLY and CDR2 FYNNEI. CDR3 size: 13 residues. The germline V and J ends were trimmed by 3 bases and 10 bases, with 10 bases remaining between them. The V gene is TRBV2, the J gene TRBJ1-6; D remains unclear. The sequence came from a human donor in a cohort sampled during active COVID-19. The donor label of this sample is uncertain. Sequences were obtained from peripheral blood. CDR3 sequence: CASSDLEDSPLHF. The CDR3 DNA sequence: TGTGCCAGCAGTGATTTGGAGGACTCACCCCTCCACTTT.